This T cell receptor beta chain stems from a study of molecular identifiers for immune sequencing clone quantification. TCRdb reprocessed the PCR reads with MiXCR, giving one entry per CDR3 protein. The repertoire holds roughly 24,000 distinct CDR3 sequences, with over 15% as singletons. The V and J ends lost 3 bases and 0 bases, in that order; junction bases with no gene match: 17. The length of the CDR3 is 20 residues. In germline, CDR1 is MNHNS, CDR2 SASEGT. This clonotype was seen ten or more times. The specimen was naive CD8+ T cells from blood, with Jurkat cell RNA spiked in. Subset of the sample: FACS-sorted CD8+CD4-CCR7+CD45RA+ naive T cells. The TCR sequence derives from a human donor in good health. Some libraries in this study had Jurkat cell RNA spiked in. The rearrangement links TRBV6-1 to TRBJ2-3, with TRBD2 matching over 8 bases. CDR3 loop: CASSDRPLAGIKSSTDTQYF. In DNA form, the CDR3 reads TGTGCCAGCAGTGATAGACCCTTAGCGGGAATAAAATCTAGCACAGATACGCAGTATTTT.